Below, 17 T cell receptor beta chains from the same sample are listed, as sequenced in a study of blood T cell repertoires in COVID-19. Sequencing was performed with immunoSEQ multiplex PCR; in TCRdb, only in-frame clones are kept and a portion is missing. The sample lists hundreds of thousands of clones; around 85% were seen once. What was sequenced was PBMCs or T cells enriched from blood (not recorded which). All receptors come from a woman aged 45 to 65 with acute COVID-19.

V and J are TRBV5-1 and TRBJ2-1, with no clear D. The CDR3 is 15 residues long. Per the germline V gene, CDR1 is SGHRS and CDR2 is YFSETQ. Trimming removed 2 bases at V and 5 bases at J, with 14 bases between. The CDR3 protein is CASSLLPDVNNEQFF. CDR3 DNA: TGCGCCAGCAGCTTACTACCCGATGTGAACAATGAGCAGTTCTTC.

In its sample, this clone was seen once. The chain has TRBV12-3 or TRBV12-4 and TRBJ1-1; weak D call: TRBD1 (6 bases). V lost 2 bases to trimming and J lost 4 bases, with 8 bases between them. The CDR3 is made up of 13 amino acids. In DNA, the CDR3 is TGTGCCAGCAGTTTAAGGGGGACCACTGAAGCTTTCTTT. It is translated as CASSLRGTTEAFF.

The rearrangement joins TRBV29-1 to TRBJ2-2; TRBD1 might be the D (5 bases). This CDR3 has 15 residues. Germline V gives CDR1 SQVTM, CDR2 ANQGSEA. V was pared by 4 bases and J by 0 bases, with 12 bases between. CDR3 sequence reads: CSVGMTATNTGELFF. Written as DNA, the CDR3 is TGCAGCGTTGGCATGACAGCGACGAACACCGGGGAGCTGTTTTTT.

V and J are TRBV25-1 and TRBJ1-4; possible D gene TRBD1, 5 bases. The ends were cut back, 6 bases at V and 3 bases at J, with 20 bases in the middle. This CDR3 has 17 residues. Germline V CDR1 and CDR2: MGHDK, SYGVNS. The CDR3 loop reads CASSAPGGGMANEKLFF. In DNA, the CDR3 is TGTGCCAGCAGCGCCCCCGGGGGGGGAATGGCTAATGAAAAACTGTTTTTT. Variable domain in full (rest from reference TRBV25-1 and TRBJ1-4): EADIYQTPRYLVIGTGKKITLECSQTMGHDKMYWYQQDPGMELHLIHYSYGVNSTEKGDLSSESTVSRIRTEHFPLTLESARPSHTSQYLCASSAPGGGMANEKLFFGSGTQLSVL.

V is TRBV7-9 and J is TRBJ1-6, with 9 bases aligning to TRBD1. The CDR3 is 14 residues long. Germline V lookup: CDR1 SEHNR, CDR2 FQNEAQ (reference sequence). V was clipped by 5 bases and J by 10 bases; unmatched bases: 6. This CDR3 is CASSKGQGGSPLHF. In DNA, the CDR3 is TGTGCCAGCAGCAAGGGACAGGGAGGCTCACCCCTCCACTTT.

The V gene is TRBV6-1, the J gene TRBJ1-1, with D perhaps TRBD1 (6 bases). V was shortened by 1 base and J by 1 base, with 7 bases between the two germline ends. CDR1 and CDR2 from the germline V gene are MNHNS and SASEGT. The CDR3 extends over 14 amino acids. The CDR3 loop is CASSEGTANTEAFF. Written as DNA, the CDR3 is TGTGCCAGCAGTGAAGGGACAGCGAACACTGAAGCTTTCTTT.

Comment on this clone: Other DNA sequences from this sample encode an identical CDR3 as well. The chain employs TRBV4-3 and TRBJ1-1; D not resolved. Germline V gives CDR1 LGHNA, CDR2 YSLEER. This CDR3 comprises 13 residues. V lost 0 bases, J lost 0 bases, and 2 bases lay in between. CDR3 coding DNA: TGCGCCAGCAGCCAAGACATGAACACTGAAGCTTTCTTT. Protein: CASSQDMNTEAFF.

V gene TRBV5-1 combines with J gene TRBJ2-3; 7 bases fit TRBD2. Looked up from germline, CDR1 is SGHRS and CDR2 is YFSETQ. Trimming took 4 bases from V and 2 from J; bases not matched to a gene: 4. The CDR3 has 14 amino acids. In DNA, the CDR3 is TGCGCCAGCAGCAGCGGGACTATCACAGATACGCAGTATTTT. Translating it yields CASSSGTITDTQYF.

This clone was detected once. This chain uses TRBV7-2 with TRBJ1-1; D gene ambiguous. Trimming cost V 5 bases and J 7 bases, with 17 bases left between them. The CDR3 contains 14 residues. Germline CDR1 reads SGHTA; CDR2 reads FQGNSA. CDR3 bases: TGTGCCAGCAGCCTATCGGGAGAGGGATTTGAAGCTTTCTTT. Translating it yields CASSLSGEGFEAFF.

This clone has just one count. This chain links TRBV7-8 with TRBJ2-5; TRBD2 matches 10 bases. This CDR3 has 15 residues. V gave up 4 bases and J gave up 4 bases; unmatched junction bases: 6. Germline-derived CDR1 and CDR2 are SGHVS and FQNEAQ. The DNA of the CDR3 is TGTGCCAGCAGCTATCGAGCGGGGGGGCCAGAGACCCAGTACTTC. Its translation: CASSYRAGGPETQYF.

The count of this clone is one. V and J are TRBV28 and TRBJ1-5, with 7 positions matching TRBD1. Per germline, CDR1 MDHEN and CDR2 SYDVKM. The CDR3 loop spans 15 amino acids. V shed 7 bases and J 2 bases; nucleotides not matched to a gene: 8. The CDR3 nucleotides read TGTGCCAGCATCCTTATAGGGGGCCGCAATCAGCCCCAGCATTTT. It codes for CASILIGGRNQPQHF.

The chain recombines TRBV5-1 with TRBJ2-7, with 9 bases matching TRBD1. From germline, CDR1 is SGHRS and CDR2 YFSETQ. The CDR3 has 13 amino acids. The junction had 1 base not matched to a gene; V was cut back by 3 bases and J by 3 bases. The CDR3 region has the DNA TGCGCCAGCAGCTGGACAGGGGACTACGAGCAGTACTTC. Protein product: CASSWTGDYEQYF.

This clone was seen more than once but under ten times. The J gene is TRBJ2-1, the V gene TRBV4-1; a weak D match, TRBD2 (5 bases). Trimming cost V 0 bases and J 3 bases, with 9 bases left between them. Germline assignment: CDR1 MGHRA and CDR2 YSYEKL. This CDR3 comprises 15 residues. CDR3 sequence (DNA): TGCGCCAGCAGCCAAGATCCGGGGTTCTACAATGAGCAGTTCTTC. Its translation is CASSQDPGFYNEQFF.

The genes are TRBV24-1 and TRBJ1-4; 8 bases agree with TRBD1. The germline V gene encodes CDR1 KGHDR and CDR2 SFDVKD. The CDR3 extends over 15 amino acids. V shed 7 bases and J 4 bases; nucleotides not matched to a gene: 7. The chain's CDR3 is CATSETGQDNEKLFF. The DNA for the CDR3 is TGTGCCACCAGCGAAACGGGACAGGATAATGAAAAACTGTTTTTT.

The table lists this clone with many counts. The rearrangement links TRBV5-6 to TRBJ2-7; 7 bases align to TRBD1. The ends lost 3 bases at V and 0 bases at J; junction bases unmatched: 6. The CDR3 runs to 15 residues. Germline V CDR1 and CDR2: SGHDT, YYEEEE. The CDR3 coding sequence is TGTGCCAGCAGCTCAATCCGGGACAGCTCCTACGAGCAGTACTTC. As protein: CASSSIRDSSYEQYF.

V and J are TRBV3-1 (or the pseudogene TRBV3-2) and TRBJ1-2, with D perhaps matching TRBD1 (6 bases). Between the trimmed V and J ends, which lost 2 bases and 9 bases, there was a span of 10 bases. This CDR3 contains 12 residues. Germline V gives CDR1 LGHDT, CDR2 YNNKEL (reference sequence). CDR3 coding DNA: TGTGCCAGCAGCCAACCGCAGGGGAGCTACACCTTC. Translation: CASSQPQGSYTF.

The sample holds a few counts of this clone. The CDR3 coding sequence is TGCGCCAGCGCTCCGGAGGGTAGACCCGGGGAGCTGTTTTTT. Translation: CASAPEGRPGELFF. The chain links TRBV10-1 to TRBJ2-2, with D perhaps TRBD2 (6 bases). CDR3 size: 14 residues. The germline gives CDR1 WNHNN, CDR2 SYGVQD (reference sequence). Deletions cut 8 bases from V and 6 bases from J, with 16 bases between.